The sequence of this TCR beta chain was determined in a study of post-analysis software for immune sequencing data. Turning to the study itself: Patients with relapsing-remitting, secondary progressive and progressive-relapsing multiple sclerosis courses were all represented.

The TCR beta cDNA libraries contained unique molecular identifiers. Each CDR3 protein is one row after TCRdb ran MiXCR on the PCR reads. Among about 200,000 distinct CDR3 sequences, approximately 30% were seen once, and the ten largest hold about 3.4%. This clonotype was detected many times. Its specificity is unknown. The CDR3 covers 12 residues. The ends lost 5 bases at V and 10 bases at J; junction bases unmatched: 4. Study conclusions and caveats: Patients carried roughly 5 TRBV segments more frequently than controls did, and TRBV5-6, TRBV5-1 and TRBV20-1 were among them.

The sequence was collected from a girl aged 2-17 years with multiple sclerosis. Source material: blood. V gene TRBV12-3 or TRBV12-4 combines with J gene TRBJ2-5; TRBD1 matches at 10 bases. The CDR3 DNA reads TGTGCCAGCAGTCCGGGACAGGGGTACCAGTACTTC. Amino acid sequence: CASSPGQGYQYF.